Below, 16 T cell receptor beta chains from the same sample are listed, as sequenced in a study of shared clonotypes between healthy human individuals. Clones were sequenced by immunoSEQ multiplex PCR, and TCRdb holds only the in-frame ones, with some missing. Of approximately 1.5 million clones in the sample, 95% to 99% were seen once. Material: naive CD4+ T cells sorted from blood. Subset specified: CD45RA+ positively selected. These receptors were collected from a man aged 25 to 40 in good health.

The chain has TRBV27 and TRBJ2-5; 11 nucleotides match TRBD2. Germline CDR1 MNHEY, CDR2 SMNVEV (reference sequence). This CDR3 contains 19 residues. V gave up 0 bases and J gave up 7 bases; unmatched junction bases: 16. The CDR3 region has the DNA TGTGCCAGCAGTTTATCGGGTCTAGCGGGAGGTCCCCGGGATGGGACCCAGTACTTC. Amino acids: CASSLSGLAGGPRDGTQYF.

The rearrangement joins TRBV5-1 to TRBJ1-1; a possible D gene is TRBD1 (5 bases). CDR1 and CDR2 from the germline V gene are SGHRS and YFSETQ. This CDR3 has 15 residues. Trimming pared 1 base from V and 1 base from J, leaving 11 bases between. CDR3 sequence: CASSLILGPNTEAFF. CDR3 nucleotides: TGCGCCAGCAGCTTGATCTTGGGGCCGAACACTGAAGCTTTCTTT.

J is TRBJ2-3 and V is TRBV14, with TRBD1 matching over 7 bases. CDR3 length equals 13 residues. With 5 bases clipped from V and 7 bases from J, the junction kept 6 bases outside the gene matches. Germline values: CDR1 SGHDN, CDR2 FVKESK. Here the CDR3 DNA reads TGTGCCAGCAGCTATGACAGGGCAAATACGCAGTATTTT. This encodes CASSYDRANTQYF.

Regarding this clone: The sample carries other DNA sequences with the same CDR3. The chain is built from TRBV28 and TRBJ2-7; D remains ambiguous. V shed 3 bases and J shed 4 bases, with 7 bases lying between them. In germline, CDR1 is MDHEN, CDR2 SYDVKM. CDR3 length equals 12 residues. The CDR3 here is CASSFLEYEQYF. The CDR3 DNA reads TGTGCCAGCAGTTTCCTTGAGTACGAGCAGTACTTC.

The chain has TRBV19 and TRBJ2-2; the D is unclear. This CDR3 is 14 amino acids long. V was clipped by 5 bases and J by 3 bases, with 10 bases between them. The V gene's germline CDR1 is LNHDA and CDR2 SQIVND (reference sequence). The CDR3 sequence is CASSPSTHTGELFF. DNA for the CDR3: TGTGCCAGTAGTCCCAGCACCCACACCGGGGAGCTGTTTTTT.

This clone was seen just once. The rearrangement uses TRBV5-1 and TRBJ1-5, with 7 bases lining up with TRBD1. With V trimmed by 3 bases and J by 2 bases, 5 bases remained unmatched. Germline CDR1 is SGHRS and CDR2 is YFSETQ. This CDR3 is 15 amino acids long. The CDR3 bases are TGCGCCAGCAGCTCAGGGGGTCTGGGCAATCAGCCCCAGCATTTT. Residues: CASSSGGLGNQPQHF.

The gene calls are TRBV7-2 and TRBJ2-1; the match to TRBD2 covers 10 bases. Germline V gives CDR1 SGHTA, CDR2 FQGNSA. V shed 3 bases and J 7 bases; nucleotides not matched to a gene: 9. This CDR3 has 16 amino acids. The CDR3 DNA reads TGTGCCAGCAGCTTGGCACTAGCGGGGACTGGGAATGAGCAGTTCTTC. Its translation: CASSLALAGTGNEQFF.

This sequence joins TRBV28 and TRBJ1-5; D is possibly TRBD1 (5 bases). V lost 6 bases and J 0 bases, leaving 24 bases between the germline ends. CDR1 is MDHEN and CDR2 is SYDVKM in the germline V gene. The CDR3 totals 19 residues. The CDR3 sequence is CASSEIRDGTYYSNQPQHF. The CDR3 region has the DNA TGTGCCAGCAGCGAAATCAGGGACGGGACTTATTATAGCAATCAGCCCCAGCATTTT. Combining the CDR3 with reference TRBV28 and TRBJ1-5 gives the whole variable domain DVKVTQSSRYLVKRTGEKVFLECVQDMDHENMFWYRQDPGLGLRLIYFSYDVKMKEKGDIPEGYSVSREKKERFSLILESASTNQTSMYLCASSEIRDGTYYSNQPQHFGDGTRLSIL.

The V and J genes are TRBV7-8 and TRBJ1-5, with a weak D call TRBD1 (6 bases). Between the trimmed V and J ends, which lost 3 bases and 6 bases, there was a span of 15 bases. The CDR3 length is 15 residues. Per the germline V gene, CDR1 is SGHVS and CDR2 is FQNEAQ. This CDR3 reads CASSFDSGVGQPQHF. CDR3 sequence (DNA): TGTGCCAGCAGCTTCGACTCAGGGGTAGGTCAGCCCCAGCATTTT.

The sample holds one count of this clone. V gene TRBV19 combines with J gene TRBJ1-5, with 8 bases that match TRBD1. Germline CDR1 LNHDA, CDR2 SQIVND (reference sequence). V lost 0 bases to trimming and J lost 4 bases; unmatched junction nucleotides: 5. The CDR3 extends over 16 amino acids. In DNA form, the CDR3 reads TGTGCCAGTAGTATAGATCGGGACAGGATGAATCAGCCCCAGCATTTT. Translated: CASSIDRDRMNQPQHF.

The J gene is TRBJ1-1, the V gene TRBV9, with D tentatively TRBD1 (5 bases). The CDR3 runs to 15 residues. Trimming removed 6 bases from V and 1 base from J, with 16 bases in between. Germline V gives CDR1 SGDLS, CDR2 YYNGEE. The CDR3 bases are TGTGCCAGCAACCCCCCGGGGCCCGGGAACACTGAAGCTTTCTTT. Its translation: CASNPPGPGNTEAFF.

The rearrangement joins TRBV5-4 to TRBJ2-7, with 8 bases that match TRBD2. The CDR3 covers 14 residues. V dropped 5 bases and J dropped 2; count of bases not matched to a gene: 6. CDR1 and CDR2 from the germline V gene are SGHNT and YYREEE (reference sequence). The CDR3 spells CASRTSGDPYEQYF. CDR3 coding DNA: TGTGCCAGCAGAACTAGCGGAGATCCCTACGAGCAGTACTTC.

The V gene is TRBV7-2, the J gene TRBJ1-5; no clear D. CDR1 is SGHTA, CDR2 FQGNSA, per germline. Trimming shortened V by 4 bases and J by 6 bases, and 16 bases separated the two germline ends. The CDR3 is 15 residues long. This chain's CDR3 is CASSSSGPMGQPQHF. DNA of the CDR3: TGTGCCAGCAGCTCCTCCGGACCGATGGGTCAGCCCCAGCATTTT.

Worth noting for this clone: Other DNA sequences from this sample encode an identical CDR3 as well. The chain joins TRBV28 to TRBJ1-4, with D possibly matching TRBD1 (5 bases). Per the germline V gene, CDR1 is MDHEN and CDR2 is SYDVKM. The V gene lost 4 bases and the J gene lost 7 bases, with 7 bases spanning the gap. The CDR3 covers 12 residues. The CDR3 nucleotides are TGTGCCAGCAGTTCGGGGGGTGAAAAACTGTTTTTT. Residues: CASSSGGEKLFF.

V is TRBV7-2 and J is TRBJ2-7; TRBD1 might be the D (6 bases). V lost 2 bases to trimming and J lost 4 bases, with 12 bases between them. Germline V lookup: CDR1 SGHTA, CDR2 FQGNSA. The CDR3 is made up of 14 amino acids. The CDR3 sequence is CASSLSSRGYEQYF. In DNA form, the CDR3 reads TGTGCCAGCAGCTTATCCTCCAGGGGATACGAGCAGTACTTC. The full variable domain, in which reference TRBV7-2 and TRBJ2-7 provide the parts outside the CDR3, is GAGVSQSPSNKVTEKGKDVELRCDPISGHTALYWYRQSLGQGLEFLIYFQGNSAPDKSGLPSDRFSAERTGGSVSTLTIQRTQQEDSAVYLCASSLSSRGYEQYFGPGTRLTVT.

This chain uses TRBV11-1 with TRBJ2-6; tentative D call: TRBD1 (6 bases). The germline V gene has CDR1 SGHAT and CDR2 FQDESV (reference sequence). The CDR3 is 17 residues long. The germline V and J ends were trimmed by 5 bases and 0 bases, with 14 bases remaining between them. The DNA of the CDR3 is TGTGCCAGCAGCCAAGACAGGTTCTACTCTGGGGCCAACGTCCTGACTTTC. This encodes CASSQDRFYSGANVLTF.